These 14 T cell receptor beta chains were sequenced from one sample in a study of immune evolution from preneoplasia to lung adenocarcinoma. Here immunoSEQ multiplex PCR was the method, and the copy in TCRdb shows in-frame clones only, minus some. The data hold more than 9,000 clones, with 82% observed a single time. Sequencing was carried out using FFPE minimally invasive lung adenocarcinoma tissue. Receptors originate from a person between 70 and 80 years old with lung adenocarcinoma.

The V gene is TRBV2, the J gene TRBJ2-3; D unclear. V lost 7 bases, J lost 8 bases, and 22 bases lay in between. Per germline, CDR1 SNHLY and CDR2 FYNNEI. The length of the CDR3 is 15 residues. DNA of the CDR3: TGTGCCAGCAAGTCCCAAGCCCCTGCACAGATTACGCAGTATTTT. The encoded protein is CASKSQAPAQITQYF.

The V call is TRBV28, the J call TRBJ1-6; D possibly corresponds to TRBD1 (5 bases). This CDR3 contains 15 residues. Per germline, CDR1 MDHEN and CDR2 SYDVKM. The V end lost 8 bases, the J end lost 10 bases, and 21 bases lay between the germline ends. CDR3 sequence (DNA): TGTGCCAGCGGGACCCACGGAGGACGGGAGTCACCCCTCCACTTT. Translating it yields CASGTHGGRESPLHF.

The chain uses TRBV9 and TRBJ2-1; D gene ambiguous. Trimming shortened V by 4 bases and J by 5 bases, and 10 bases separated the two germline ends. The germline V gene has CDR1 SGDLS and CDR2 YYNGEE. The CDR3 has 13 residues. CDR3 region: CASSLLLNNEQFF. The CDR3 nucleotides are TGTGCCAGCAGCCTCCTACTAAACAATGAGCAGTTCTTC.

The chain employs TRBV19 and TRBJ2-4; 8 bases are shared with TRBD1. The CDR3 runs to 15 residues. With 4 bases clipped from V and 9 bases from J, the junction kept 11 bases outside the gene matches. Per the germline V gene, CDR1 is LNHDA and CDR2 is SQIVND (reference sequence). The CDR3 bases are TGTGCCAGTAGTACCGGCGGACAGGGTGGGAGCATTCAGTACTTC. It encodes CASSTGGQGGSIQYF.

The chain carries TRBV2 and TRBJ1-2; perhaps TRBD1 as D (5 bases). Germline CDR1 reads SNHLY; CDR2 reads FYNNEI. The CDR3 is made up of 12 amino acids. The V end was cut by 1 base, the J end by 13 bases, with 13 bases between. The CDR3 nucleotides read TGTGCCAGCAGTGAAGAGACAGATTGGGGCACCTTC. Its translation: CASSEETDWGTF. Full variable domain (remainder filled in from reference TRBV2 and TRBJ1-2): EPEVTQTPSHQVTQMGQEVILRCVPISNHLYFYWYRQILGQKVEFLVSFYNNEISEKSEIFDDQFSVERPDGSNFTLKIRSTKLEDSAMYFCASSEETDWGTFGSGTRLTVV.

The chain has TRBV4-1 and TRBJ2-1; 14 positions agree with TRBD2. Germline CDR1 MGHRA, CDR2 YSYEKL. V was pared by 4 bases and J by 14 bases, with 4 bases of the junction left unmatched. The CDR3 extends over 13 amino acids. The CDR3 protein is CASSPGLAGGEFF. The CDR3 DNA sequence: TGCGCCAGCAGCCCCGGACTAGCGGGAGGAGAGTTCTTC.

CDR3 bases: TGCGCCAGCAGCTTTTCCGGGCCCACCTACGAGCAGTACTTC. Protein sequence: CASSFSGPTYEQYF. This chain connects TRBV5-1 to TRBJ2-7; D gene ambiguous. V was trimmed by 2 bases and J by 2 bases, leaving 11 bases between them. CDR3 length: 14 residues. Germline-derived CDR1 and CDR2 are SGHRS and YFSETQ.

The chain carries TRBV5-1 and TRBJ1-1, with TRBD1 as a possible D gene (5 bases). V was clipped by 5 bases and J by 0 bases, with 14 bases between them. Germline loops: CDR1 SGHRS, CDR2 YFSETQ. The CDR3 has 15 residues. In nucleotides, the CDR3 is TGCGCCAGCAGTCTGGGGGGGACCATGAACACTGAAGCTTTCTTT. It is translated as CASSLGGTMNTEAFF.

The chain uses TRBV7-2 and TRBJ1-5; tentative D call: TRBD1 (5 bases). The CDR3 runs 15 residues. The germline CDR1 and CDR2 sequences are SGHTA and FQGNSA. Deletions cut 1 base from V and 1 base from J, with 8 bases between. The CDR3 DNA sequence: TGTGCCAGCAGCTTAGTTCAGGGAAGCAATCAGCCCCAGCATTTT. Its translation is CASSLVQGSNQPQHF.

This chain connects TRBV6-1 to TRBJ1-2, with D uncertain. The CDR3 contains 12 residues. V was trimmed by 7 bases and J by 4 bases, leaving 10 bases between them. Germline V lookup: CDR1 MNHNS, CDR2 SASEGT. CDR3 coding DNA: TGTGCCAGCATTGGGGATCTCTATGGCTACACCTTC. It specifies CASIGDLYGYTF.

The rearrangement uses TRBV7-2 and TRBJ2-4; possibly TRBD2 for D (6 bases). The CDR3 spans 16 residues. V was trimmed by 0 bases and J by 2 bases, leaving 11 bases between them. The V gene's germline CDR1 is SGHTA and CDR2 FQGNSA. Here the CDR3 DNA reads TGTGCCAGCAGCTTAGCCGGGGGTACAACCAAAAACATTCAGTACTTC. Translating it yields CASSLAGGTTKNIQYF.

The rearrangement joins TRBV7-2 to TRBJ2-7; 8 bases agree with TRBD2. The CDR3 runs 15 residues. V was pared by 6 bases and J by 1 base, with 8 bases of the junction left unmatched. Looked up from germline, CDR1 is SGHTA and CDR2 is FQGNSA. The CDR3: CASRWRLALSYEQYF. CDR3 nucleotides: TGTGCCAGCAGATGGAGACTAGCGCTATCCTACGAGCAGTACTTC.

CDR3 sequence: CSVQLADTQYF. For the CDR3, the DNA is TGCAGCGTCCAACTAGCGGATACGCAGTATTTT. This chain joins TRBV29-1 and TRBJ2-3; 7 bases are shared with TRBD2. This CDR3 has 11 amino acids. V shed 6 bases and J 6 bases; nucleotides not matched to a gene: 3. Germline assignment: CDR1 SQVTM and CDR2 ANQGSEA.

The chain combines TRBV30 with TRBJ2-3; 9 bases line up with TRBD2. V was clipped by 5 bases and J by 5 bases; unmatched bases: 8. The CDR3 totals 14 residues. Germline assignment: CDR1 GTSNPN and CDR2 SVGIG (reference sequence). Here the CDR3 DNA reads TGTGCCTGGGGAATAGCGGGAGAGGGAGATACGCAGTATTTT. It codes for CAWGIAGEGDTQYF. The full variable domain, in which reference TRBV30 and TRBJ2-3 provide the parts outside the CDR3, is SQTIHQWPATLVQPVGSPLSLECTVEGTSNPNLYWYRQAAGRGLQLLFYSVGIGQISSEVPQNLSASRPQDRQFILSSKKLLLSDSGFYLCAWGIAGEGDTQYFGPGTRLTVL.